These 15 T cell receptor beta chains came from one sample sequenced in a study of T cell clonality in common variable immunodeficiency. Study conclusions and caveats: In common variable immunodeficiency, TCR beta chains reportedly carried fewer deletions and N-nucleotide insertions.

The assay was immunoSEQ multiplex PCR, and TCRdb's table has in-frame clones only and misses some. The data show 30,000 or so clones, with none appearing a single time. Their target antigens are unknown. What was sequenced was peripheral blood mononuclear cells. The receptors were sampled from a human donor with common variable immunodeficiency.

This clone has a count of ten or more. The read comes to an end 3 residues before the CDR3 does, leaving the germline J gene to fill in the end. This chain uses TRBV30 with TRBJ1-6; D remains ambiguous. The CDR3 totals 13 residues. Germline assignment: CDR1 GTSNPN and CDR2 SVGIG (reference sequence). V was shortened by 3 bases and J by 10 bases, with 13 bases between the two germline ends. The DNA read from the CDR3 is TGTGCCTGGAGCATCGGGCGGGGATCACCC. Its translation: CAWSIGRGSP. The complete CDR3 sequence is CAWSIGRGSPLHF.

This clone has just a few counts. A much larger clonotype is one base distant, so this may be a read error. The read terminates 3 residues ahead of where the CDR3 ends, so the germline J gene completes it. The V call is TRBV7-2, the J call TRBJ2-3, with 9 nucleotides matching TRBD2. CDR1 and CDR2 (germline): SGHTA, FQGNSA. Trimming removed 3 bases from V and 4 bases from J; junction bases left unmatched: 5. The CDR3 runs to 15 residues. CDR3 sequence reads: CASSFGGGAPDTQYF. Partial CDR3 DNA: TGTGCCAGCAGCTTCGGCGGGGGGGCCCCAGATACG. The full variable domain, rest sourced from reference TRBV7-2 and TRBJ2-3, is GAGVSQSPSNKVTEKGKDVELRCDPISGHTALYWYRQSLGQGLEFLIYFQGNSAPDKSGLPSDRFSAERTGGSVSTLTIQRTQQEDSAVYLCASSFGGGAPDTQYFGPGTRLTVL.

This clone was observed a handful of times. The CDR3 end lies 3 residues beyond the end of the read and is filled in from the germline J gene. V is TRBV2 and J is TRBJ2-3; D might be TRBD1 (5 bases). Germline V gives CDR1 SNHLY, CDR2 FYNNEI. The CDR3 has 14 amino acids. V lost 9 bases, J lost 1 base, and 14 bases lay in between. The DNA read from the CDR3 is TGTGCCAGTGCAGGGCCTCCCGGCACAGATACG. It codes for CASAGPPGTDT. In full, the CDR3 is CASAGPPGTDTQYF.

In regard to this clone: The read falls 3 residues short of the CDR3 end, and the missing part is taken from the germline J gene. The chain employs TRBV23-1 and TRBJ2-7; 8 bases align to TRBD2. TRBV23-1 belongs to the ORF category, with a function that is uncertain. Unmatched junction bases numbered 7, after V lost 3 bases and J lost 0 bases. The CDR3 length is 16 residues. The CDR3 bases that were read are TGCGCCAGCAGTCACCCGGGGGGGCGAAACTCCTACGAG. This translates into CASSHPGGRNSYE. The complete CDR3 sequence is CASSHPGGRNSYEQYF.

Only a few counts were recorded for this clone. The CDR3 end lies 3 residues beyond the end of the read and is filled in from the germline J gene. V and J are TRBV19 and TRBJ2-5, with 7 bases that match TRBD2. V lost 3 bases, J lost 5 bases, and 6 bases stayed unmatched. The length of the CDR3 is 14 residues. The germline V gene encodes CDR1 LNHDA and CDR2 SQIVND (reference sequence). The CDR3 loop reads CASSMAGDWETQYF. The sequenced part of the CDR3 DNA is TGTGCCAGTAGTATGGCGGGGGACTGGGAGACC.

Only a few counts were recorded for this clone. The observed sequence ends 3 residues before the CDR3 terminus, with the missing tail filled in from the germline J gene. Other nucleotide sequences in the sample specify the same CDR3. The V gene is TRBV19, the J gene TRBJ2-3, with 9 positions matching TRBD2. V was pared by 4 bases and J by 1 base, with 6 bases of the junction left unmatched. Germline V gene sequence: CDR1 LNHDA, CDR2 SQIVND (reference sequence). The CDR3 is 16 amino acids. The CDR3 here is CASSTRLAGGTDTQYF. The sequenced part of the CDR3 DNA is TGTGCCAGTAGTACTCGCTTAGCGGGGGGCACAGATACG.

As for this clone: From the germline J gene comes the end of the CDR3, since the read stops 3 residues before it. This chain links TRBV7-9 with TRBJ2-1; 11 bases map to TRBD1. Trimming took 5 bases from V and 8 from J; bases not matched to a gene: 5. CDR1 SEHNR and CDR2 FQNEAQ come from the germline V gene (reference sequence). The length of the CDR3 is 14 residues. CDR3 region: CASSRGTGGDEQFF. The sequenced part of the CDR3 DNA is TGTGCCAGCAGCAGAGGGACAGGGGGGGATGAG.

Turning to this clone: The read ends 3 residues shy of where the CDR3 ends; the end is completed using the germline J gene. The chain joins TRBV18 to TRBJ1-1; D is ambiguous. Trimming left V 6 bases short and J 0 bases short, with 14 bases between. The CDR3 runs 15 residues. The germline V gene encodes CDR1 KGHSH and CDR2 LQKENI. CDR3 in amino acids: CASSRWTRMNTEAFF. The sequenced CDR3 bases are TGTGCCAGCTCGCGATGGACTAGGATGAACACTGAA.

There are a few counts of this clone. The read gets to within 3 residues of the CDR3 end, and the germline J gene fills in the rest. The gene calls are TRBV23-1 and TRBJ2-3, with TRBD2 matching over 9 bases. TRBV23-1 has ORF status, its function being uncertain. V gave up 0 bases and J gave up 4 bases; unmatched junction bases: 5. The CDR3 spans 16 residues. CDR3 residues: CASSQSCLAGPDTQYF. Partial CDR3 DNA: TGCGCCAGCAGTCAATCGTGCCTAGCGGGGCCAGATACG.

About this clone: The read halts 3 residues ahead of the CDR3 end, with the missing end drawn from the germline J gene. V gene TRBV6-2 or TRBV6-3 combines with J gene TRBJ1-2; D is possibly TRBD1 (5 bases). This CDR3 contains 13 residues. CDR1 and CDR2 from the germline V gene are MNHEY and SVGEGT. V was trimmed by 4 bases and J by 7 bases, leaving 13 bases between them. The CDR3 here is CASSFFQGSGYTF. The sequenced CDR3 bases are TGTGCCAGCAGTTTTTTCCAGGGAAGTGGC.

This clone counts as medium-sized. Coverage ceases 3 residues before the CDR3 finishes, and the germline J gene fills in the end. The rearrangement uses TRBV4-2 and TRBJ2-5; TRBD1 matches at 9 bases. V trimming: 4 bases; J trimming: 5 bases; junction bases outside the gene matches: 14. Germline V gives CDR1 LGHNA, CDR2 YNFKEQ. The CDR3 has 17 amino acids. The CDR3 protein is CASSRGGGTGLSETQYF. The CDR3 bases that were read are TGTGCCAGCAGCCGAGGAGGCGGGACAGGGCTTTCGGAGACC.

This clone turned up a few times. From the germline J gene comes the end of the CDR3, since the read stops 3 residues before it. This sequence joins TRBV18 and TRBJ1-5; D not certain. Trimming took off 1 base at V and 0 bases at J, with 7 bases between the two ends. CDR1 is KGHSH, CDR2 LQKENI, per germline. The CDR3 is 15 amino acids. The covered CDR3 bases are TGTGCCAGCTCACCACAGGCAAATAGCAATCAGCCC. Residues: CASSPQANSNQP. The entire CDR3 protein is CASSPQANSNQPQHF.

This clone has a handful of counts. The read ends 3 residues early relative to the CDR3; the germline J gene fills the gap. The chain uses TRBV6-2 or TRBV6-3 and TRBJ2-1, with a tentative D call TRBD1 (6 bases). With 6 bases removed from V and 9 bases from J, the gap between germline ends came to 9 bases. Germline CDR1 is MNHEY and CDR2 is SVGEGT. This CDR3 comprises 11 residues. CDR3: CASSLGGEQFF. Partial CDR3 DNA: TGTGCCAGCAGCCTAGGGGGTGAG.

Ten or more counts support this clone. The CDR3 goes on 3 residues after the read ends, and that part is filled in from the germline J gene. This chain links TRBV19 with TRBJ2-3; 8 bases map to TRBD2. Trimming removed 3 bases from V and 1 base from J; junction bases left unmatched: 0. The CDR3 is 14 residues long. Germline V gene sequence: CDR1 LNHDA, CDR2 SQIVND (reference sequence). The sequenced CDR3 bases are TGTGCCAGTAGTATGCGGGAGGGCACAGATACG. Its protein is CASSMREGTDT. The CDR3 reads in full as CASSMREGTDTQYF. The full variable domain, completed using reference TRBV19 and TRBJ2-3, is DGGITQSPKYLFRKEGQNVTLSCEQNLNHDAMYWYRQDPGQGLRLIYYSQIVNDFQKGDIAEGYSVSREKKESFPLTVTSAQKNPTAFYLCASSMREGTDTQYFGPGTRLTVL.

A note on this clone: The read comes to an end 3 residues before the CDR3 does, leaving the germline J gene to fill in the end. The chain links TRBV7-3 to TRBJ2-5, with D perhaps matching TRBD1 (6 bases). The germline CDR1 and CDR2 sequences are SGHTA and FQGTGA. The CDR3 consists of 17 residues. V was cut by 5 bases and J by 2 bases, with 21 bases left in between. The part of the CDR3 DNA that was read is TGTGCCAGCAGCCACTCAGGGATACTAGGGGGACAAGAGACC. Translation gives CASSHSGILGGQET. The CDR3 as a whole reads CASSHSGILGGQETQYF.